This TCR beta chain was identified during a study of shared clonotypes between healthy human individuals. V dropped 2 bases and J dropped 4 bases, with 9 bases sitting between them. The CDR3 is 13 residues long. Germline values: CDR1 SGHRS, CDR2 YFSETQ. Sorted-subset replicate PCRs used 200 ng of genomic DNA. This amount corresponded to tens of thousands of T cell genomes. Clones were sequenced by immunoSEQ multiplex PCR, and TCRdb holds only the in-frame ones, with some missing. The sample records roughly 500,000 clones, about 96% being singletons. The study separated CD4+ cells into CD45RA+ naive and CD45RA-negative memory subsets.

The sequence derives from a woman in her 30s in good health. V gene TRBV5-1 combines with J gene TRBJ1-2; D is ambiguous. The sample was naive CD4+ T cells sorted from blood. The subset is: CD45RA+ positively selected. CDR3 nucleotide sequence: TGCGCCAGCAGCTTCGAGGTTTTCTATGGCTACACCTTC. Amino acid sequence: CASSFEVFYGYTF.